Detailed here is one TCR beta chain. Its matching antigen is unknown. Looked up from germline, CDR1 is MNHEY and CDR2 is SMNVEV (reference sequence). Trimming cost V 4 bases and J 0 bases, with 7 bases left between them. The CDR3 is 13 amino acids. This sample was taken from a study of cytomegalovirus exposure and HLA in healthy donors. Broader study findings: The investigators catalogued about 170 TCR beta chains as cytomegalovirus-associated. It was assumed in the presence/absence analyses that sequencing depth was roughly uniform across donors.

PCR primers comprised 60 Vbeta and 13 Jbeta primers. Clones were sequenced by immunoSEQ multiplex PCR, and TCRdb holds only the in-frame ones, with some missing. The table records around 130,000 clones, over 75% of them present only once. This rearrangement joins TRBV27 to TRBJ2-7, with D perhaps matching TRBD1 (5 bases). The sequenced sample was PBMCs. The TCR was taken from a female donor in good health and CMV-seronegative. The CDR3: CASSSDNSYEQYF. The CDR3, as DNA: TGTGCCAGCAGTTCGGACAACTCCTACGAGCAGTACTTC.